Listed here are 10 T cell receptor beta chains from one sample, sequenced in a study of blood T cell repertoires in COVID-19. Profiling relied on immunoSEQ multiplex PCR, and the TCRdb table lists in-frame clones only, not all of them. Of fewer than 250,000 clones in the sample, around four fifths were seen once. The sample comprised peripheral blood. These receptors originate from a middle-aged woman with active or convalescent COVID-19.

The V and J genes are TRBV28 and TRBJ2-5; 13 bases line up with TRBD2. The length of the CDR3 is 16 residues. With V trimmed by 5 bases and J by 2 bases, 5 bases remained unmatched. Looked up from germline, CDR1 is MDHEN and CDR2 is SYDVKM. The CDR3: CASSPGLAGRQETQYF. The CDR3 coding sequence is TGTGCCAGCAGTCCGGGACTAGCGGGACGGCAAGAGACCCAGTACTTC.

The chain is built from TRBV6-5 and TRBJ1-3; tentatively, D is TRBD1 (6 bases). Germline loops: CDR1 MNHEY, CDR2 SVGAGI. This CDR3 has 15 residues. Trimming stripped 9 bases from V and 4 bases from J, with 19 bases between. The chain's CDR3 is CASKTGPPKGNTIYF. The CDR3 DNA sequence: TGTGCCAGTAAGACAGGCCCGCCGAAAGGAAACACCATATATTTT.

The chain carries TRBV6-5 and TRBJ2-7; D gene uncertain. The CDR3 length is 14 residues. Germline loops: CDR1 MNHEY, CDR2 SVGAGI. Trimming took off 2 bases at V and 0 bases at J, with 8 bases between the two ends. CDR3 sequence: CASSYDWSSYEQYF. CDR3 bases: TGTGCCAGCAGTTACGATTGGAGCTCCTACGAGCAGTACTTC.

The chain carries TRBV30 and TRBJ2-5, with TRBD1 identical over 10 bases. Losses at the gene ends were 3 bases for V and 5 bases for J; bases not matched to a gene: 3. Germline values: CDR1 GTSNPN, CDR2 SVGIG (reference sequence). The CDR3 covers 13 residues. The CDR3 is CAWRTGGWETQYF. Written as DNA, the CDR3 is TGTGCCTGGAGGACAGGGGGCTGGGAGACCCAGTACTTC.

This clone was observed a single time. The chain uses TRBV9 and TRBJ2-3; D is perhaps TRBD2 (8 bases). Germline assignment: CDR1 SGDLS and CDR2 YYNGEE. CDR3 length: 17 amino acids. The germline V and J ends were trimmed by 1 base and 3 bases, with 18 bases remaining between them. This chain's CDR3 is CASSVRTGERGTDTQYF. The CDR3 DNA reads as TGTGCCAGCAGCGTACGGACAGGAGAGCGGGGGACAGATACGCAGTATTTT. The full variable domain, rest sourced from reference TRBV9 and TRBJ2-3, is DSGVTQTPKHLITATGQRVTLRCSPRSGDLSVYWYQQSLDQGLQFLIQYYNGEERAKGNILERFSAQQFPDLHSELNLSSLELGDSALYFCASSVRTGERGTDTQYFGPGTRLTVL.

The rearrangement links TRBV7-2 to TRBJ2-1; 8 bases line up with TRBD2. The ends lost 4 bases at V and 4 bases at J; junction bases unmatched: 3. The CDR3 sequence is 14 residues long. Germline lookup yields CDR1 SGHTA and CDR2 FQGNSA. CDR3: CASSWGLVYNEQFF. The CDR3 DNA reads TGTGCCAGCAGCTGGGGACTAGTTTACAATGAGCAGTTCTTC.

V gene TRBV29-1 combines with J gene TRBJ1-1, with no clear D. This CDR3 comprises 14 residues. CDR1 and CDR2 from the germline V gene are SQVTM and ANQGSEA. V dropped 6 bases and J dropped 2 bases, with 16 bases sitting between them. The CDR3 reads CSVSPQIPNTEAFF. CDR3 nucleotide sequence: TGCAGCGTCTCACCCCAGATCCCCAACACTGAAGCTTTCTTT.

This clone was seen a few times. V gene TRBV2 combines with J gene TRBJ2-4; 9 bases match TRBD1. J lost 3 bases, V lost 4 bases, and 13 bases had no gene match. This CDR3 has 18 residues. The germline V gene has CDR1 SNHLY and CDR2 FYNNEI. In nucleotides, the CDR3 is TGTGCCAGCAGTGTCGGGACAGGGACGCAAATGTTCAAAAACATTCAGTACTTC. Its protein product is CASSVGTGTQMFKNIQYF.

The genes are TRBV2 and TRBJ2-5; D is perhaps TRBD2 (5 bases). V shed 7 bases and J shed 3 bases, with 15 bases lying between them. The CDR3 has 14 residues. Per germline, CDR1 SNHLY and CDR2 FYNNEI. CDR3 DNA sequence: TGTGCCAGCACTTCATCCGACGGGAAAGAGACCCAGTACTTC. Translated, it gives CASTSSDGKETQYF. Full variable domain (missing parts from reference TRBV2 and TRBJ2-5): EPEVTQTPSHQVTQMGQEVILRCVPISNHLYFYWYRQILGQKVEFLVSFYNNEISEKSEIFDDQFSVERPDGSNFTLKIRSTKLEDSAMYFCASTSSDGKETQYFGPGTRLLVL.

This clone was recorded many times. The chain is built from TRBV24-1 and TRBJ1-5, with 9 nucleotides matching TRBD1. V was pared by 3 bases and J by 6 bases, with 5 bases of the junction left unmatched. The V gene's germline CDR1 is KGHDR and CDR2 SFDVKD. The CDR3 loop spans 15 amino acids. CDR3 sequence reads: CATSDETGGGQPQHF. The CDR3 region has the DNA TGTGCCACCAGTGATGAGACAGGGGGGGGTCAGCCCCAGCATTTT.